This TCR beta chain was recovered during a study of blood T cell repertoires in COVID-19. Study information: Sources were T cells, B-cell-depleted T cells, or PBMCs; the material itself was cDNA or gDNA.

V was pared by 11 bases and J by 0 bases, with 16 bases between. This CDR3 comprises 14 residues. CDR1 and CDR2 from the germline V gene are MRHNA and SNTAGT. The data were produced by immunoSEQ multiplex PCR, yet TCRdb's version contains in-frame clones alone and is incomplete. The data contain about 150,000 clones, roughly nine tenths of them singletons. The sample comprised peripheral blood. V gene TRBV6-4 combines with J gene TRBJ1-1; maybe TRBD1 (5 bases). The sequence was collected from a woman aged 70-85 years with acute or convalescent COVID-19. CDR3 nucleotide sequence: TGTGCCTGGGAGGGGTTGGAGCTGAACACTGAAGCTTTCTTT. This codes for CAWEGLELNTEAFF.